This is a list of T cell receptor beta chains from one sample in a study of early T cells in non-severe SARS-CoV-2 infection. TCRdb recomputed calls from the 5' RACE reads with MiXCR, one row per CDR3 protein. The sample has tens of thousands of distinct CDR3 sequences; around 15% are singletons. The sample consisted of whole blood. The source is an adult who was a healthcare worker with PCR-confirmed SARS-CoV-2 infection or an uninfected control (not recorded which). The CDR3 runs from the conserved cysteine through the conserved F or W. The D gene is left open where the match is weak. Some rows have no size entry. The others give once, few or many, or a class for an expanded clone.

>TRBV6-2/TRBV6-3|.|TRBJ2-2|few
CASSYSSTGELFF
TGTGCCAGCAGTTACTCTAGCACCGGGGAGCTGTTTTTT
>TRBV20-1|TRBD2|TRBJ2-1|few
CSASSGITDEQFF
TGCAGTGCTTCAAGCGGGATAACCGATGAGCAGTTCTTC
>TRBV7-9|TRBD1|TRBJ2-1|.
CASIFRDRRNEQFF
TGTGCCAGCATCTTCCGGGACAGGCGGAATGAGCAGTTCTTC
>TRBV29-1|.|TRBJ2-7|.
CSVEAGTDTYEQYF
TGCAGCGTTGAGGCCGGGACCGACACCTACGAGCAGTACTTC
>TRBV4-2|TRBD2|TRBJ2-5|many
CASSQELAGGLYETQYF
TGTGCCAGCAGCCAAGAGCTAGCGGGGGGGTTATACGAGACCCAGTACTTC
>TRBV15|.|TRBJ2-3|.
CATSRDPLAADTQYF
TGTGCCACCAGCAGAGATCCCCTCGCGGCAGATACGCAGTATTTT
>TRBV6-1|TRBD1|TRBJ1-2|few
CASSSRDRGDGYTF
TGTGCCAGCAGTTCCCGGGACAGGGGGGATGGCTACACCTTC
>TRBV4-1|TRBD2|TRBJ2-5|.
CASSHGLASPQETQYF
TGCGCCAGCAGCCATGGACTAGCGTCACCTCAAGAGACCCAGTACTTC
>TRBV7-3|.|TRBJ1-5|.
CASSERRDQPQHF
TGTGCCAGCAGCGAAAGACGGGATCAGCCCCAGCATTTT
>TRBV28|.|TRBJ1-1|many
CASSSGPGRTEAFF
TGTGCCAGCAGTTCCGGTCCAGGGCGGACTGAAGCTTTCTTT
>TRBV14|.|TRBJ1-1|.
CASSQVRREGAFF
TGTGCCAGCAGCCAAGTTCGGCGGGAGGGAGCTTTCTTT
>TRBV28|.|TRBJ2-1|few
CASTLGRRYNEQFF
TGTGCCAGCACCCTTGGACGTAGGTACAATGAGCAGTTCTTC
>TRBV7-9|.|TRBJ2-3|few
CASSSGQPGTDTQYF
TGTGCCAGCAGCTCCGGACAGCCGGGGACAGATACGCAGTATTTT
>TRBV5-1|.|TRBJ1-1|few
CASGGLNTEAFF
TGCGCCAGCGGGGGACTGAACACTGAAGCTTTCTTT
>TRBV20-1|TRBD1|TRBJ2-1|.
CSARGTGFDDEQFF
TGCAGTGCTAGAGGGACAGGCTTTGACGATGAGCAGTTCTTC
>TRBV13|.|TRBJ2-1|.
CASSISSEQFF
TGTGCCAGCAGCATTAGCAGTGAGCAGTTCTTC
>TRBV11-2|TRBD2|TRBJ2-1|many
CASSLIARLAGGTTMLRQFF
TGTGCCAGCAGCTTAATCGCCCGACTAGCGGGGGGAACTACAATGTTACGGCAGTTCTTC
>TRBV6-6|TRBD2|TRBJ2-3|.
CASSYSRGATDTQYF
TGTGCCAGCAGTTACTCGCGGGGGGCCACAGATACGCAGTATTTT
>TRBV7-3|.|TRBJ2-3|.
CASSSTPRDTQYF
TGTGCCAGCAGCTCTACGCCCCGAGATACGCAGTATTTT
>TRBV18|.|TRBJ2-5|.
CASSPPTFKETQYF
TGTGCCAGCTCACCACCGACTTTTAAAGAGACCCAGTACTTC
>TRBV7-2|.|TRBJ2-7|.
CASSLALGQKGYEQYF
TGTGCCAGCAGCTTAGCTTTAGGGCAGAAAGGGTACGAGCAGTACTTC
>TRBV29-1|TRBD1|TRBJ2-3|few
CSVGTGEDTQYF
TGCAGCGTGGGAACAGGGGAAGATACGCAGTATTTT
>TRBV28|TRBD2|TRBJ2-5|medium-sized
CASSLTSGGQETQYF
TGTGCCAGCAGTTTGACTAGCGGGGGCCAAGAGACCCAGTACTTC
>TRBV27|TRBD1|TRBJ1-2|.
CASRADRVTLYGYTF
TGTGCCAGCAGAGCAGACAGGGTAACCCTCTATGGCTACACCTTC
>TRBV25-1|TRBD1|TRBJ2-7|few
CASSSPPRWQGESYEQYF
TGTGCCAGCAGCTCACCCCCGAGGTGGCAGGGGGAATCCTACGAGCAGTACTTC
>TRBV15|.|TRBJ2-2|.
CAASRGGVTGELFF
TGTGCCGCCAGCAGAGGCGGGGTCACCGGGGAGCTGTTTTTT
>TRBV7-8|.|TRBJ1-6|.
CASSSPGPYNSPLHF
TGTGCCAGCAGCTCCCCGGGACCTTATAATTCACCCCTCCACTTT
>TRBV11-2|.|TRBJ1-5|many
CASSKQGEQPQHF
TGTGCCAGCAGCAAACAGGGAGAACAGCCCCAGCATTTT
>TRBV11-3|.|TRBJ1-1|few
CASMITQGNTEAFF
TGTGCCAGCATGATAACACAGGGGAACACTGAAGCTTTCTTT
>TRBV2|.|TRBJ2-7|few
CASSEQGNSYEQYF
TGTGCCAGCAGTGAGCAAGGGAATTCCTACGAGCAGTACTTC
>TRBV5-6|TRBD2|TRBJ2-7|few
CASSPGTSGYYEQYF
TGTGCCAGCAGCCCAGGGACTAGCGGGTACTACGAGCAGTACTTC
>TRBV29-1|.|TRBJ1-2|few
CSVEVGSGAYGYTF
TGCAGCGTTGAGGTGGGATCGGGGGCCTATGGCTACACCTTC
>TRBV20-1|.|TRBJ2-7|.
CSASGGPKDEQYF
TGCAGTGCTAGCGGGGGGCCGAAGGACGAGCAGTACTTC
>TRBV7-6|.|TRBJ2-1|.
CASSLTLAGNNEQFF
TGTGCCAGCAGCTTAACGTTGGCGGGAAACAATGAGCAGTTCTTC
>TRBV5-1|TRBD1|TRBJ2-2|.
CASSGRTGGGELFF
TGCGCCAGCAGCGGACGAACAGGGGGCGGGGAGCTGTTTTTT
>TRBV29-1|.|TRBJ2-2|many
CSVEDLGGELFF
TGCAGCGTTGAAGATCTAGGCGGGGAGCTGTTTTTT
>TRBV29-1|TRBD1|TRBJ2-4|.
CSVGRNRGNIQYF
TGCAGCGTCGGCCGTAACAGGGGAAACATTCAGTACTTC
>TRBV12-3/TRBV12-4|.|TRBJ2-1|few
CASSLDFVEQGSIYEQFF
TGTGCCAGCAGTTTAGATTTCGTTGAACAGGGATCGATCTATGAGCAGTTCTTC
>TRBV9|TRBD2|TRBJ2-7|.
CASSVLAGREQYF
TGTGCCAGCAGCGTACTAGCGGGGCGCGAGCAGTACTTC
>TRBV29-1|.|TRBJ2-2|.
CSVYKNTGELFF
TGCAGCGTATACAAGAACACCGGGGAGCTGTTTTTT
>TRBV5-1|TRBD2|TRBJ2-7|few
CASSLVASGGSYEQYF
TGCGCCAGCAGCTTGGTGGCTAGCGGGGGTTCCTACGAGCAGTACTTC
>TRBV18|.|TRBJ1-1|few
CASSPQGAGDTEAFF
TGTGCCAGCTCCCCCCAGGGTGCAGGAGACACTGAAGCTTTCTTT
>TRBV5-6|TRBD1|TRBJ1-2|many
CASRGAGGGYTF
TGTGCCAGCAGAGGCGCAGGGGGTGGCTACACCTTC